Listed below are T cell receptor beta chains from one sample, sequenced in a study of shared clonotypes between healthy human individuals. Sequenced by immunoSEQ multiplex PCR; TCRdb stores in-frame clones only, minus some. The sample shows around 200,000 clones, 65% to 70% of them seen only once. The sample was memory CD4+ T cells sorted from blood. These receptors were collected from a man under 40 in good health. The CDR3 runs from the conserved cysteine through the conserved F or W. The order of the fields is D gene, J gene, V gene, clone size, CDR3 DNA, CDR3 protein. D genes are given only for firm matches. Where a row states a size, it is once, few, many or the class of an expanded clone; other rows omit it.

NA TRBJ2-7 TRBV2 few TGTGCCAGCAGTGTCCAAGGATACGAGCAGTACTTC CASSVQGYEQYF
NA TRBJ2-1 TRBV10-3 NA TGTGCCATCAGCCGGGACTCTCTGGGTGAGCAGTTCTTC CAISRDSLGEQFF
TRBD2 TRBJ2-1 TRBV27 many TGTGCCAGCAGTTTTCATTGGGGTGCTAGCGGGGGGTTTCCGGACAATGAGCAGTTCTTC CASSFHWGASGGFPDNEQFF
NA TRBJ1-1 TRBV28 few TGTGCCAGCAGTTTCGTACGTGGAGGGGACGCTTTCTTT CASSFVRGGDAFF
TRBD1 TRBJ1-1 TRBV5-1 few TGCGCCAGCAGCTTGGGCAGGGGGAACGCTGAAGCTTTCTTT CASSLGRGNAEAFF
TRBD1 TRBJ2-7 TRBV28 NA TGTGCCAGCAGTACTTATGGGACAGGGGGCTCCTACGAGCAGTACTTC CASSTYGTGGSYEQYF
TRBD1 TRBJ2-1 TRBV19 NA TGTGCCAGTAGCCAGGGGGTAGCCAATGAGCAGTTCTTC CASSQGVANEQFF
NA TRBJ1-1 TRBV15 NA TGTGCCACCAGCAGAGCCCGGGGCAGGACTGAAGCTTTCTTT CATSRARGRTEAFF
TRBD2 TRBJ2-7 TRBV11-1 NA TGTGCCAGCAGCTCCCCGGGACTAGCGGTCTACGAGCAGTACTTC CASSSPGLAVYEQYF
NA TRBJ1-5 TRBV7-9 NA TGTGCCAGCAGCTATCGAGATCAGCCCCAGCATTTT CASSYRDQPQHF
NA TRBJ2-3 TRBV7-8 NA TGTGCCAGCAGCTTAGACTGGAGGACGCAGTATTTT CASSLDWRTQYF
TRBD2 TRBJ2-3 TRBV7-3 NA TGTGCCAGCAGCTTACGCGCGAGTGTGGCGGGAGCGCAGTATTTT CASSLRASVAGAQYF
TRBD1 TRBJ1-2 TRBV6-4 NA TGTGCCAGCAGTGACTTGACAGGGGGTGGCTACACCTTC CASSDLTGGGYTF
TRBD1 TRBJ2-3 TRBV18 NA TGTGCCAGCTCCCAGGGGGCAGATACGCAGTATTTT CASSQGADTQYF
NA TRBJ2-3 TRBV7-2 NA TGTGCCAGCAGCTTATCACCGGTACGGGGAGATACGCAGTATTTT CASSLSPVRGDTQYF
NA TRBJ2-7 TRBV9 NA TGTGCCAGCAGCGTAGAAGGGGGAAGATACACCTACGAGCAGTACTTC CASSVEGGRYTYEQYF
NA TRBJ1-1 TRBV5-4 NA TGTGCCAGCAGCTTTCTCTCGGCGGTGAACACTGAAGCTTTCTTT CASSFLSAVNTEAFF
NA TRBJ1-4 TRBV7-9 once TGTGCCAGCGGGAATGAAAAACTGTTTTTT CASGNEKLFF
TRBD1 TRBJ2-5 TRBV7-2 few TGTGCCAGCAGCTTCAACAGGGGGCGTAGGGAGACCCAGTACTTC CASSFNRGRRETQYF
NA TRBJ2-3 TRBV11-2 NA TGTGCCAGCAGCTTAAGGGGGACTAGCACAGATACGCAGTATTTT CASSLRGTSTDTQYF
NA TRBJ1-1 TRBV5-1 NA TGCGCCAGCAGCTTGGATTTAACTGAAGCTTTCTTT CASSLDLTEAFF
NA TRBJ1-1 TRBV28 many TGTGCCAGCTCTAGAGACAGGTGGGGGAATGAATTT CASSRDRWGNEF
NA TRBJ2-5 TRBV9 NA TGTGCCAGCAGCGTCGGACCACAAGAGACCCAGTACTTC CASSVGPQETQYF
TRBD2 TRBJ2-1 TRBV11-2 NA TGTGCCAGCAGCTTCGGTAGACTAGCGGGTAATGATGAGCAGTTCTTC CASSFGRLAGNDEQFF
TRBD2 TRBJ2-7 TRBV7-2 NA TGTGCCAGCAGCTTAGATGGGACTACAAGCGGCGAGCAGTACTTC CASSLDGTTSGEQYF
NA TRBJ1-4 TRBV28 NA TGTGCCAGCATGGATCAGTTACCAAATGAAAAACTGTTTTTT CASMDQLPNEKLFF
NA TRBJ1-1 TRBV5-1 NA TGCGCCAGCAGCGGAGGGGGGGCGTCCACTGAAGCTTTCTTT CASSGGGASTEAFF
TRBD2 TRBJ2-1 TRBV5-4 NA TGTGCCAGCAGCTTGGACCCTCCCGGGAGGTTGGGCAATGAGCAGTTCTTC CASSLDPPGRLGNEQFF
TRBD2 TRBJ2-1 TRBV6-5 NA TGTGCCAGCACCCCTATGAGGACTAGAGGCAATGAGCAGTTCTTC CASTPMRTRGNEQFF
TRBD1 TRBJ1-2 TRBV30 NA TGTGCCAGCGGGCGGGACAGCATCTATGGCTACACCTTC CASGRDSIYGYTF
TRBD1 TRBJ2-7 TRBV7-8 many TGTGCCAGCAGCTTAGCACAGGGGTTGTCCCACGAGCAGTACTTC CASSLAQGLSHEQYF
TRBD2 TRBJ2-7 TRBV5-6 NA TGTGCCAGCAGCTTGGCATTAGCGGGAGGGCCCCACGAGCAGTACTTC CASSLALAGGPHEQYF
NA TRBJ2-7 TRBV25-1 NA TGTGCCAGCACTCAGGGAGACGAGCAGTACTTC CASTQGDEQYF
NA TRBJ2-7 TRBV9 few TGTGCCAGCAGCGTAGTAGAACTAGCCGGCGAGCAGTACTTC CASSVVELAGEQYF
NA TRBJ1-3 TRBV5-5 NA TGTGCCAGCAGCTTGGGAGTCTCGGGAAACACCATATATTTT CASSLGVSGNTIYF
TRBD2 TRBJ2-1 TRBV11-2 many TGTGCCAGCAGCTTAGGTTCGGCCGGACTAGCGTACACCACAGGGCAGTTCTTC CASSLGSAGLAYTTGQFF
NA TRBJ1-5 TRBV5-3 few TGTGCCAGAAGCCGGACCCGGGACGACAATCAGCCCCAGCATTTT CARSRTRDDNQPQHF
NA TRBJ2-5 TRBV7-8 NA TGTGCCAGCAGCCGGGGGGCAGGGGGCTCCGCAGAGACCCAGTACTTC CASSRGAGGSAETQYF
NA TRBJ2-1 TRBV27 NA TGTGCCAGCAGTTTAGAGCTGGCCTCGCCTAAGTTCTTC CASSLELASPKFF
TRBD1 TRBJ2-5 TRBV10-2 NA TGCGCCAGCACAGGGACAGGGCGTGAGACCCAGTACTTC CASTGTGRETQYF
TRBD1 TRBJ2-5 TRBV5-5 NA TGTGCCAGCAGCTCGGGACAGAATTTTGAAGAGACCCAGTACTTC CASSSGQNFEETQYF
NA TRBJ2-1 TRBV5-1 NA TGCGCCAGCAGCACTACAGTACGTGATGAACAGTTCTTC CASSTTVRDEQFF
TRBD1 TRBJ2-1 TRBV2 many TGTGCCAGCAGAGTTTCTGCAGGGGGCTTTAATGAGCAGTTCTTC CASRVSAGGFNEQFF
NA TRBJ2-1 TRBV11-3 NA TGTGCCAGCAGCCGACAGGACAATGAGCAGTTCTTC CASSRQDNEQFF
NA TRBJ2-2 TRBV10-3 NA TGTGCCATCAGTGAAAGAGGGACTGCCTTGGGGTCGGGAAGAACCGGGGAGCTGTTTTTT CAISERGTALGSGRTGELFF
TRBD1 TRBJ1-2 TRBV7-9 NA TGTGCCAGCAGCCGGGACAGCAAAAACTATGGCTACACCTTC CASSRDSKNYGYTF
TRBD2 TRBJ2-1 TRBV27 many TGTGCCAGTGGTTTGCGGGAGGCTGTCAATGAGCAGTTCTTC CASGLREAVNEQFF
NA TRBJ1-1 TRBV28 NA TGTGCCAGCAGCCTGTTAACTAACACTGAAGCTTTCTTT CASSLLTNTEAFF
TRBD1 TRBJ2-7 TRBV5-1 NA TGCGCCAGCAGACTAGCCGGGACAGGGATCTACGAGCAGTACTTC CASRLAGTGIYEQYF
NA TRBJ2-1 TRBV18 NA TGTGCCAGCTCACCTCGCCCAGGGGGAGCGGGAGACAATGAGCAGTTCTTC CASSPRPGGAGDNEQFF
NA TRBJ2-5 TRBV6-1 NA TGTGCCAGCAGTGAAGTCGGGGGTCTAGGGACCCAGTACTTC CASSEVGGLGTQYF
NA TRBJ2-5 TRBV2 NA TGTGCCAGCAGTGAAGATTGGGTAGCTGGTGTGACCCAGTACTTC CASSEDWVAGVTQYF
NA TRBJ1-3 TRBV7-2 NA TGTGCCAGCAGCTTATACAGGAAGGCGGACACCATATATTTT CASSLYRKADTIYF
NA TRBJ1-2 TRBV30 NA TGTGCCTGGAGAACGGAGGGCCTTTCCCTCTATGGCTACACCTTC CAWRTEGLSLYGYTF